The T cell receptor beta chain under discussion was sequenced for a study of identical twins. Germline CDR1 and CDR2: MNHEY and SVGEGT. Trimming left V 2 bases short and J 0 bases short, with 15 bases between. The CDR3 runs 17 residues. Via MiXCR, TCRdb re-called the 5' RACE reads, giving one row per CDR3 protein. The sample holds about 700,000 distinct CDR3 sequences; less than 7% are singletons and the top ten take about 1.8%. This clonotype was counted ten times or more. The chain links TRBV6-2 or TRBV6-3 to TRBJ2-3; no reliable D call. Material: naive T cells sorted from blood. The receptor was derived from a man between 18 and 29 years old in good health. The CDR3 loop is CASSYAPGRTSTDTQYF. CDR3 nucleotides: TGTGCCAGCAGTTACGCCCCGGGCCGCACTAGCACAGATACGCAGTATTTT.